The T cell receptor beta chain described here comes from a study of cytomegalovirus exposure and HLA in healthy donors. For the study at large: Most donors, more than 80% of some 400 genotyped, fell in the Caucasian-associated ancestry cluster.

Regarding the study as a whole: TCR beta chains numbering roughly 150 were designated cytomegalovirus-associated. A later examination showed that TCR association rates differed by HLA locus, with DRB1 most and HLA-C fewest. Rarity held for most TCR sequences, but there were some public TCRs that occurred in many donors.

This CDR3 comprises 14 residues. Germline CDR1 reads MGHRA; CDR2 reads YSYEKL. V lost 3 bases and J 2 bases, leaving 7 bases between the germline ends. The study ran its PCR with 60 Vbeta and 13 Jbeta primers. Clones were read by immunoSEQ multiplex PCR, and TCRdb kept only the in-frame ones, dropping some. The sample has about 250,000 clones; roughly 81% are singletons. On this clone: What it binds is unknown.

Input material: PBMCs. V gene TRBV4-1 combines with J gene TRBJ1-4, with D possibly TRBD1 on 6 matching bases. The sequence was collected from a girl aged 2 to 9 in good health and CMV-seronegative. CDR3 amino acids: CASSQTGTNEKLFF. The CDR3 region has the DNA TGCGCCAGCAGCCAGACAGGTACTAATGAAAAACTGTTTTTT.